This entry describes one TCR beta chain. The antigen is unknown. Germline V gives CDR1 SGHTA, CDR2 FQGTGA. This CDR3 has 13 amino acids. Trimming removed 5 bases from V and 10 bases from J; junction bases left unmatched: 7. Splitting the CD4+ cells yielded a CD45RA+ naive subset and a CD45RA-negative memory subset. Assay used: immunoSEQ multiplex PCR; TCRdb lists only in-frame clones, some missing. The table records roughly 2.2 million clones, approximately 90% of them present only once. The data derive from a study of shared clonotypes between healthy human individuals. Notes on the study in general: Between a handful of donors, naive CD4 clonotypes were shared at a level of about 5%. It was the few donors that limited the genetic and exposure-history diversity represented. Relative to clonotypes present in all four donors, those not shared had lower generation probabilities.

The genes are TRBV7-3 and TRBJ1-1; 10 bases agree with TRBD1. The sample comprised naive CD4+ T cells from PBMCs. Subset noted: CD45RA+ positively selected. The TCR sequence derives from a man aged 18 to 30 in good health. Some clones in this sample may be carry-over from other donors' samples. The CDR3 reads CASSPTGGGGAFF. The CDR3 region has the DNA TGTGCCAGCAGCCCGACAGGGGGCGGCGGAGCTTTCTTT.